The 8 T cell receptor beta chains listed next were all sequenced from one sample in a study of low-dose radiotherapy and immunotherapy resistance in tumors. Primers used for first-strand cDNA, a TRAV- and TRBV-specific set, covered both alpha and beta chains. The TCRs were subjected to amplification over approximately 18 PCR cycles employing a constant-region primer in conjunction with a V-primer adapter. TCRdb called the reads again in MiXCR, with one record for every CDR3 protein. The data contain about 9,800 distinct CDR3 sequences, about 68% of them singletons. The receptors shown here come from a human donor with advanced metastatic prostate, ovarian, gallbladder or colorectal cancer (not recorded which). This table probably holds off-target reads from a library built for another chain.

In DNA, the CDR3 is TGCGCCAGCAGGCAGGCAATTACGACAGCCACTTCGCTAGCGGGAGGGAGAGTGTACGAGCAGTACTTC. Translating it yields CASRQAITTATSLAGGRVYEQYF. The J gene is TRBJ2-7, the V gene TRBV5-1; 12 nucleotides agree with TRBD2. The CDR3 runs 23 residues. Germline trimming cut 5 bases from V and 4 bases from J; bases unmatched to any gene: 31. Germline V gene data show CDR1 as SGHRS and CDR2 as YFSETQ.

The V gene is TRBV19, the J gene TRBJ2-2; D possibly corresponds to TRBD2 (5 bases). CDR1 LNHDA and CDR2 SQIVND come from the germline V gene (reference sequence). The V end was cut by 5 bases, the J end by 3 bases, with 22 bases between. The CDR3 totals 18 residues. The CDR3 region is CASSLAALRAWDTGELFF. CDR3 nucleotide sequence: TGTGCCAGTAGTCTAGCAGCACTCCGGGCTTGGGACACCGGGGAGCTGTTTTTT.

This chain joins TRBV28 and TRBJ2-3, with TRBD2 as a possible D gene (6 bases). Germline values: CDR1 MDHEN, CDR2 SYDVKM. V was trimmed by 2 bases and J by 5 bases, leaving 11 bases between them. This CDR3 contains 14 residues. DNA for the CDR3: TGTGCCAGCAGTTTAGACGGGAGACAAGATACGCAGTATTTT. Its translation is CASSLDGRQDTQYF.

The rearrangement links TRBV20-1 to TRBJ1-2; no definite D call. The CDR3 loop spans 12 amino acids. Trimming shortened V by 5 bases and J by 6 bases, and 13 bases separated the two germline ends. Germline V gene lookup returns CDR1 DFQATT and CDR2 SNEGSKA (reference sequence). The chain's CDR3 is CSAHNPGDGYTF. DNA for the CDR3: TGCAGTGCTCACAATCCTGGGGATGGCTACACCTTC.

The chain couples TRBV4-1 to TRBJ1-5; a possible D gene is TRBD1 (5 bases). The length of the CDR3 is 14 residues. Germline assignment: CDR1 MGHRA and CDR2 YSYEKL. V shed 0 bases and J shed 9 bases, with 12 bases lying between them. This CDR3 reads CASSQDPGIRPQHF. CDR3 DNA sequence: TGCGCCAGCAGCCAAGATCCAGGGATAAGGCCCCAGCATTTT.

The rearrangement joins TRBV28 to TRBJ2-7; D tentatively reads TRBD1 or TRBD2 (5 bases each). The CDR3 consists of 14 residues. Germline V gene lookup returns CDR1 MDHEN and CDR2 SYDVKM. Trimming shortened V by 5 bases and J by 0 bases, and 11 bases separated the two germline ends. CDR3 loop: CASSPGRPSYEQYF. The CDR3 coding sequence is TGTGCCAGCAGTCCGGGACGGCCCTCCTACGAGCAGTACTTC.

The rearrangement uses TRBV4-2 and TRBJ2-7; D possibly corresponds to TRBD2 (6 bases). In germline, CDR1 is LGHNA, CDR2 YNFKEQ. Trimming pared 5 bases from V and 0 bases from J, leaving 11 bases between. This CDR3 contains 14 residues. The CDR3 DNA sequence: TGTGCCAGCAGCGAGGGACTGGGCTCCTACGAGCAGTACTTC. Its protein product is CASSEGLGSYEQYF.

The V and J genes are TRBV10-3 and TRBJ2-3; D possibly corresponds to TRBD2 (5 bases). This CDR3 is 15 amino acids long. Trimming took 0 bases from V and 2 from J, leaving 9 bases between them. Germline CDR1 ENHRY, CDR2 SYGVKD. CDR3 nucleotide sequence: TGTGCCATCAGTGAGTCGGCGGGCCACACAGATACGCAGTATTTT. Translating it yields CAISESAGHTDTQYF.